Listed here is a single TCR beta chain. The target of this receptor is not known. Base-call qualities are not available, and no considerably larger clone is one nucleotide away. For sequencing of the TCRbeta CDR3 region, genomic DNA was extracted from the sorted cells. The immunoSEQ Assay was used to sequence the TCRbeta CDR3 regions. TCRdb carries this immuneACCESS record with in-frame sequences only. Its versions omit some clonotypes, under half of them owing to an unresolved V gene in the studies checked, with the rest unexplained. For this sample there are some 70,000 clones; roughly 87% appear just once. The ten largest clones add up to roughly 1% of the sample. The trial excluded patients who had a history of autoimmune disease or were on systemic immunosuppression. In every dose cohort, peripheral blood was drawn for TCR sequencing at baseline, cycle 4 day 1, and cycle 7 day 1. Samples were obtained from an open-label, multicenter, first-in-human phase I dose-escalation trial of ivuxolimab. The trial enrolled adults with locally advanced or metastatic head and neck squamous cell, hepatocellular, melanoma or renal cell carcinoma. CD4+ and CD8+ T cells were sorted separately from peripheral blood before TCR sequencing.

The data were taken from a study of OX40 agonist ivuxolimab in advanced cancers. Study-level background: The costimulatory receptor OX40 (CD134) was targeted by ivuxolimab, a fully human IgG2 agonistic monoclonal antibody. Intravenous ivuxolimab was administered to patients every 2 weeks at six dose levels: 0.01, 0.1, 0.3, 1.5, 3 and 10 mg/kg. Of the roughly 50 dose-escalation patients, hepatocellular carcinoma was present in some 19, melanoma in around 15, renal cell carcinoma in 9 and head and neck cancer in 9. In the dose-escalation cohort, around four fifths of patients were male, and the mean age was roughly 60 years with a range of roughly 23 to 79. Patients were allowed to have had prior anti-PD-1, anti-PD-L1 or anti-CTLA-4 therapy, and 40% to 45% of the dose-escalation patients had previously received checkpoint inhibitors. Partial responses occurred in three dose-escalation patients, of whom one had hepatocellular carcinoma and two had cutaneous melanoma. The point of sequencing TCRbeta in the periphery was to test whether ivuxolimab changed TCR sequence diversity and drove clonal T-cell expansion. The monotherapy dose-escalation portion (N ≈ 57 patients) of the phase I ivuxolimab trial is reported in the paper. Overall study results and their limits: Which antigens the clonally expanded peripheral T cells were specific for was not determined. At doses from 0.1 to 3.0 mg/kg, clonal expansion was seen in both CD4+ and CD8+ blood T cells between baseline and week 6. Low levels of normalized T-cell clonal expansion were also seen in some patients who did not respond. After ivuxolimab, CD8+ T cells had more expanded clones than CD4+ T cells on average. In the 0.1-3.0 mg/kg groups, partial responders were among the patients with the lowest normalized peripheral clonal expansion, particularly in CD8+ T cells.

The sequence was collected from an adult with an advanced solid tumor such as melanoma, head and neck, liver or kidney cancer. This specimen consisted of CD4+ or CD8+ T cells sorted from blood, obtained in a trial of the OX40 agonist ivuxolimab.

The DNA sequence reads TGTGCCAGCAGCCCGGACAGGGGGAATCAGCCCCAGCATTTT. Its product reads: CASSPDRGNQPQHF. The chain couples TRBV7-2 to TRBJ1-5; 10 nucleotides in the junction match TRBD1. Trimming leaves V shorter by 5 bases and J shorter by 4 bases, with the junction holding 2 bases beyond the gene matches. Spanning cysteine to phenylalanine, the CDR3 consists of 14 amino acids. The DNA shown is the 42-base CDR3, in frame from base 1. Taken from the germline V gene, the CDR1 and CDR2 loops are SGHTA and FQGNSA.